This T cell receptor (beta chain) is drawn from a study of response to subunit inactivated influenza vaccine. General study points: Authors proposed each seasonal influenza vaccination draws in few new T cells.

Comments on this clonotype: What it recognizes is unknown.

MiXCR, run by TCRdb on the RT-PCR reads, gives a single entry per CDR3 protein. The sample yields 500,000 to 550,000 distinct CDR3 sequences, less than 25% seen once. This sample was also put to use in a study of T cells expressing NK-cell markers. Per that study: Synthesis of TCR beta cDNA relied on 5'RACE template switching carrying UMIs. Of eight sequenced donors, seven were HCMV-seropositive and one HCMV-seronegative. A range of about 1.0-7.0% of CD8+ T cells consisted of dominant NKG2C+ clonotypes in 5 to 7 donors. Whether expanded NKG2C-expressing T cell clones recognize HCMV is unknown.

The sequence was collected from a man aged 50-59 years who received an inactivated influenza vaccine. The starting material was CD4+ T cells sorted from PBMCs, obtained 11 to 12 days after vaccination.

CDR3 nucleotides: TGTGCCAGTTCTGGTGAAAAACTGTTTTTT. It is translated as CASSGEKLFF. The chain employs TRBV3-1 and TRBJ1-4; D is ambiguous. Germline loops: CDR1 LGHDT, CDR2 YNNKEL (reference sequence). V lost 9 bases and J lost 7, with 6 bases in between. The CDR3 is 10 amino acids.